This T cell receptor beta chain derives from a study of identical twins. Study outcomes and limitations: The analysis was cross-sectional rather than longitudinal within donors.

The CDR3 length is 12 residues. Germline CDR1 GTSNPN, CDR2 SVGIG (reference sequence). Trimming pared 4 bases from V and 8 bases from J, leaving 14 bases between. On this clonotype: Antigen: not known.

Unique molecular identifiers were present on the cDNA, and a universal primer site came from template switching. TCRdb passed the 5' RACE reads through MiXCR, listing each CDR3 protein once. In the table there are around 290,000 distinct CDR3 sequences, 9.5% of which are singletons. The data were also submitted as part of a second study, on yellow fever vaccine responses in identical twins.

V and J are TRBV30 and TRBJ1-1; D gene unclear. The source is a woman aged 18-35 years in good health. Sequenced: CD8+ T cells sorted from blood. This chain's CDR3 is CAWTLGNPEAFF. The CDR3 DNA is TGTGCCTGGACCCTCGGGAATCCCGAAGCTTTCTTT. The full variable domain, completed using reference TRBV30 and TRBJ1-1, is SQTIHQWPATLVQPVGSPLSLECTVEGTSNPNLYWYRQAAGRGLQLLFYSVGIGQISSEVPQNLSASRPQDRQFILSSKKLLLSDSGFYLCAWTLGNPEAFFGQGTRLTVV.